The rows below give T cell receptor beta chains drawn from one sample of a study of cytomegalovirus exposure and HLA in healthy donors. Measured with immunoSEQ multiplex PCR; TCRdb has only the in-frame clones, and not every one. The table shows approximately 98,000 clones, with 75% to 85% occurring only once. The sequenced sample consisted of PBMCs. These receptors all stem from a man between 18 and 35 years old in good health and CMV-seropositive. Each CDR3 is given with its conserved first and last residue.

CDR3aa: CASSLARQVQPQHF
v_gene: TRBV7-8

CDR3aa: CAISESRQTGYEQYF
v_gene: TRBV10-3

CDR3aa: CASSETPTGGAGKLFF
v_gene: TRBV2

CDR3aa: CATGDGTPSTDTQYF
v_gene: TRBV10-3

CDR3aa: CASSLTGQGASPLHF
v_gene: TRBV27

CDR3aa: CATSIGLAGGYNEQFF
v_gene: TRBV15

CDR3aa: CASSVASGGSTDTQYF
v_gene: TRBV19

CDR3aa: CATSRAGQGGEKLFF
v_gene: TRBV15

CDR3aa: CAISDRSSGNTIYF
v_gene: TRBV10-3

CDR3aa: CASSSSRGGLGNSPLHF
v_gene: TRBV28

CDR3aa: CASSEFTYSFEAFF
v_gene: TRBV6-1

CDR3aa: CASEGTLGGGYGYTF
v_gene: TRBV5-4